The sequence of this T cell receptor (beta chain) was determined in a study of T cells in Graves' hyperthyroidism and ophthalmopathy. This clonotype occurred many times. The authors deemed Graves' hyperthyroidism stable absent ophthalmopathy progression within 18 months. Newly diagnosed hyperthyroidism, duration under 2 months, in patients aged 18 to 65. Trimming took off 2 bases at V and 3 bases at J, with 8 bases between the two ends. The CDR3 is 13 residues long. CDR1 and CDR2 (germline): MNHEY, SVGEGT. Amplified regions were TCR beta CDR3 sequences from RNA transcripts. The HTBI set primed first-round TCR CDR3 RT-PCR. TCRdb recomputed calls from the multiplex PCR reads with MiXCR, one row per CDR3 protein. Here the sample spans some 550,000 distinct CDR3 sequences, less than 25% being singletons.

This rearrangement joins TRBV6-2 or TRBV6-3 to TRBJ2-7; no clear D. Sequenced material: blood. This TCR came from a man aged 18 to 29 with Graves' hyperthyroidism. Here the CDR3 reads CASSYRPDYEQYF. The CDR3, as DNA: TGTGCCAGCAGTTACCGACCAGACTACGAGCAGTACTTC.